The source of this T cell receptor beta chain is a study of blood T cell repertoires in COVID-19 (TCRdb year 2020). Describing the broader study: Samples covering the acute and convalescent phases of COVID-19 were provided by collaborators in the United States, Italy and Spain. The prospective study material was composed of cDNA or gDNA derived from T cells, B-cell-depleted T cells, or PBMCs. The dataset comprised deeply sampled blood TCRbeta repertoires from subjects exposed to, actively infected with, or recovered from COVID-19. The repertoires were made available in a free public database intended to serve as a resource for research on the immune response to SARS-CoV-2. The samples were drawn from two sources: the first 160 participants of the ongoing ImmuneRACE study, and 1,000 to 1,500 subjects contributed by 6 global collaborators. The sample metadata nearly always contained a de-identified subject ID, COVID-19 status, age in years and sex. Where available, HLA class I and class II types were obtained from metadata supplied by the sample provider rather than from assay-based typing.

Comments on this clone: The target of this receptor is not known. Per-base qualities were not stored, and no clone one base away is much larger.

TCRbeta CDR3 regions were amplified from genomic DNA using the immunoSEQ Assay, a bias-controlled multiplex PCR. The authors' analysis ran thus. Within the assay, amplification of reference gene primers was used to estimate how many nucleated cells each sample contained. To quantify the absolute abundance of each unique TCRbeta CDR3 rearrangement, sequence reads were collapsed and filtered. For each sample, productive Simpson clonality was calculated as the square root of Simpson's diversity index across productive rearrangements. Here the immuneACCESS table is served through TCRdb, limited to in-frame sequences with V and J called. Missing clones are a known gap in these copies; in checked studies unresolved V genes cover under half, and the rest lacks a known reason. V and J calls and clone size come straight from that table; D and trimming were deduced from the DNA. Counted in this sample were 90,000 to 100,000 clones; around 75% of them appeared once. The biggest ten clones account for roughly 25% of the sample.

At the junction V is shortened by 5 bases and J by 7 bases, with 14 bases in between. The CDR3 starts with the cysteine, ends with the phenylalanine, and has 14 residues. Only CDR3 DNA remains: 42 bases, in frame from the first base. CDR1 and CDR2 (MDHEN, SYDVKM) derive from the germline V gene. Collaborating institutions collected whole blood in K2EDTA tubes following their own protocols. Collaborator samples were shipped for TCRbeta analysis as frozen whole blood, isolated PBMCs, or DNA extracted from either sample type. Paper-wide results and their limitations: How much clinical and demographic metadata was included differed by source and by participant, and the metadata was provided uncurated.

The sample comprised peripheral blood. The clonotype comes from a man between 70 and 80 years old with acute or convalescent COVID-19. The chain is made from TRBV28 and TRBJ1-4; TRBD1 is possibly the D segment (5 matching bases). The CDR3 reads CASSGGGTLEKLFF. The DNA reads as follows: TGTGCCAGCAGTGGGGGAGGGACCCTTGAAAAACTGTTTTTT.